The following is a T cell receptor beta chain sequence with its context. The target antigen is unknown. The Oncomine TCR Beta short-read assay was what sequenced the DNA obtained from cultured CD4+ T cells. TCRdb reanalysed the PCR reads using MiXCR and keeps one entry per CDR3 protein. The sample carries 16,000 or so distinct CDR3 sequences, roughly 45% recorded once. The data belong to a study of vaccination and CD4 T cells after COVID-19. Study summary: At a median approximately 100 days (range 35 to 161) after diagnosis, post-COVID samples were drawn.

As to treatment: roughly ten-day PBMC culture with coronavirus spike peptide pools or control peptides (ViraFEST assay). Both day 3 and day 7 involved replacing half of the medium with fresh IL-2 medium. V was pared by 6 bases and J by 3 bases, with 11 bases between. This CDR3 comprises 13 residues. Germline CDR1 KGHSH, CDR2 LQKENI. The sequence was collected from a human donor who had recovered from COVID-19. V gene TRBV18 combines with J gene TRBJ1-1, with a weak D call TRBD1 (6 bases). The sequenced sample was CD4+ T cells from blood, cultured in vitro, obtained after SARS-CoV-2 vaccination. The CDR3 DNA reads TGTGCCAGCTCCCGAGACAGGTACACTGAAGCTTTCTTT. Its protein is CASSRDRYTEAFF.